A single sample is the source of the 2 T cell receptor beta chains below, sequenced in a study of cytomegalovirus exposure and HLA in healthy donors. PCR used 60 Vbeta primers and 13 Jbeta primers. Generated by immunoSEQ multiplex PCR, the TCRdb table keeps only in-frame clones and is missing some. Of approximately 220,000 clones in the sample, around 80% are singletons; the top ten hold 0.6% to 0.7%. Material: PBMCs. Receptor source: a man aged 18 to 30 in good health and CMV-seronegative.

This clone was detected a few times. CDR3 coding DNA: TGTGCCAGCAGTGATGTCCCGGGCACAGATACGCAGTATTTT. Encoded protein: CASSDVPGTDTQYF. The gene calls are TRBV2 and TRBJ2-3; no clear D. The V and J ends lost 3 bases and 1 base respectively, with 8 bases between them. Germline-derived CDR1 and CDR2 are SNHLY and FYNNEI. CDR3 length equals 14 residues.

The chain uses TRBV6-1 and TRBJ2-7; 7 bases are shared with TRBD1. CDR1 and CDR2 from the germline V gene are MNHNS and SASEGT. The CDR3 contains 15 residues. After removal of 3 bases from V and 1 base from J, the junction contained 6 bases not matched to a gene. CDR3 bases: TGTGCCAGCAGTGAGGACAGGAGCCATTCCTACGAGCAGTACTTC. Amino acid sequence: CASSEDRSHSYEQYF.